Following are 32 T cell receptor beta chains from one sample sequenced in a study of T-cell reconstitution after alpha-beta-depleted transplantation in children (dated by TCRdb to the mid-2010s). No antigen has been assigned to these receptors. The investigation overall reported the following: Over subsequent months, a decline in hyperexpanded clone frequencies was noted, and after one year, T-cell counts and TCRbeta diversity were mostly ascribed to newly produced T cells.

Library preparation was by PCR. The instrument given in TCRdb is Illumina HiSeq 2500. TCR libraries were prepared with molecular barcoding, using unique molecular identifiers to normalize TCRbeta repertoire quantification. TCRdb reran the public reads through fastp at Q25 and MiXCR, keeping productive beta chains. Each record represents a unique CDR3 protein, reported with the most common genes and DNA among its rows. The sample table lists about 300,000 distinct CDR3 sequences, 7.5% to 9% of them with a count of one. The ten top clones hold approximately 8.2% of the sample. Taken with the paper, the label for treatment or condition translates to: allogeneic hematopoietic cell transplantation with graft depleted of TCRalphabeta T cells and CD19 B cells. Material: peripheral blood, obtained 360 days after TCRalphabeta/CD19-depleted stem cell transplant. The receptor source for this set is a female patient aged 2-9 years who had a stem cell transplant for Fanconi anemia, so the T cells may come from the graft donor.

This clonotype was seen many times. The rearrangement uses TRBV12-3 or TRBV12-4 and TRBJ1-1; D unresolved. CDR3 length: 13 residues. V lost 3 bases and J 3 bases, leaving 8 bases between the germline ends. The CDR3 sequence is CASSFWAYTEAFF. As DNA, the CDR3 is TGTGCCAGCAGTTTTTGGGCGTACACTGAAGCTTTCTTT.

J is TRBJ1-2 and V is TRBV7-9; no clear D gene. The CDR3 consists of 13 residues. Trimming cost V 1 base and J 8 bases, with 11 bases left between them. The germline V gene encodes CDR1 SEHNR and CDR2 FQNEAQ (reference sequence). The CDR3 sequence: CASSLVPPGGYTF. CDR3 coding DNA: TGTGCCAGCAGCTTAGTGCCCCCTGGAGGCTACACCTTC.

This rearrangement joins TRBV6-2 or TRBV6-3 to TRBJ2-5, with D tentatively TRBD2 (6 bases). Germline V CDR1 and CDR2: MNHEY, SVGEGT. There are 13 residues in the CDR3. V was trimmed by 0 bases and J by 4 bases, leaving 6 bases between them. CDR3 in DNA: TGTGCCAGCAGTTACTCGGGACTAGAGACCCAGTACTTC. Its protein product is CASSYSGLETQYF.

This clonotype was recorded many times. In DNA, the CDR3 is TGCAGCGTAGGCGCGGGACAGGGAGTGTCTGGGGCCAACGTCCTGACTTTC. Protein sequence: CSVGAGQGVSGANVLTF. V is TRBV29-1 and J is TRBJ2-6; 9 bases agree with TRBD1. This CDR3 region has 17 residues. Germline CDR1 and CDR2: SQVTM and ANQGSEA. Unmatched junction bases numbered 10, after V lost 6 bases and J lost 1 base.

The rearrangement links TRBV6-2 or TRBV6-3 to TRBJ1-5; 7 bases line up with TRBD1. Germline assignment: CDR1 MNHEY and CDR2 SVGEGT. CDR3 length equals 12 residues. CDR3 in amino acids: CVVGQLDQPQHF. The CDR3, as DNA: TGTGTCGTGGGACAGCTCGATCAGCCCCAGCATTTT.

This clonotype came up many times. The chain carries TRBV10-3 and TRBJ2-7; 10 bases are a match to TRBD2. From germline, CDR1 is ENHRY and CDR2 SYGVKD. The V and J ends lost 4 bases and 3 bases, in that order; junction bases with no gene match: 3. The CDR3 runs 14 residues. The CDR3 DNA reads TGTGCCATCAGTGCCGGGACTAGCGTCTACGAGCAGTACTTC. Translation gives CAISAGTSVYEQYF.

This clonotype was seen more than once but under ten times. The CDR3 loop reads CASSLSREAGVEVDEQYF. CDR3 coding DNA: TGTGCCAGCAGTTTATCCAGGGAGGCGGGAGTGGAGGTCGACGAGCAGTACTTC. This chain links TRBV28 with TRBJ2-7, with TRBD2 identical over 7 bases. Germline-derived CDR1 and CDR2 are MDHEN and SYDVKM. The CDR3 runs to 18 residues. With V trimmed by 1 base and J by 5 bases, 17 bases remained unmatched.

The chain has TRBV12-5 and TRBJ2-7; TRBD1 aligns across 7 bases. Germline trimming cut 7 bases from V and 2 bases from J; bases unmatched to any gene: 11. The CDR3 is 15 amino acids. Germline CDR1 is LGHNT and CDR2 is FRNRAP. The CDR3 DNA follows: TGTGCTAGTGTCCCAAGTTCGACAGGGACCTACGAGCAGTACTTC. The encoded protein is CASVPSSTGTYEQYF.

This clonotype was found many times. This sequence joins TRBV6-2 or TRBV6-3 and TRBJ2-1; weak D call: TRBD2 (6 bases). V lost 6 bases and J lost 9, with 9 bases in between. Germline V CDR1 and CDR2: MNHEY, SVGEGT. There are 11 residues in the CDR3. The CDR3 DNA reads TGTGCCAGCAGCATGGGGGGTGAGCAGTTCTTC. Translated, it gives CASSMGGEQFF.

This clonotype was detected ten times or more. The chain joins TRBV4-2 to TRBJ2-3; 10 bases line up with TRBD2. The V segment lost 0 bases and the J segment 1 base; nucleotides outside the gene matches: 13. Germline V CDR1 and CDR2: LGHNA, YNFKEQ. The CDR3 sequence is 20 residues long. The CDR3 reads CASSQESGTSDKVGTDTQYF. DNA for the CDR3: TGTGCCAGCAGCCAAGAGAGTGGGACTAGCGATAAAGTGGGCACAGATACGCAGTATTTT.

The sample holds a few counts of this clonotype. V gene TRBV20-1 combines with J gene TRBJ1-4, with a weak D call TRBD1 (6 bases). This CDR3 has 13 amino acids. Trimming removed 0 bases at V and 8 bases at J, with 10 bases between. Germline V gives CDR1 DFQATT, CDR2 SNEGSKA (reference sequence). CDR3 DNA sequence: TGCAGTGCTAGAGACAGGGGTGGAGAAAAACTGTTTTTT. This encodes CSARDRGGEKLFF.

This clonotype was picked up many times. The CDR3 here is CAISEKGSYAEAFF. CDR3 in DNA: TGTGCCATCAGTGAAAAGGGGTCCTACGCTGAAGCTTTCTTT. This chain uses TRBV10-3 with TRBJ1-1; D is perhaps TRBD1 (5 bases). The CDR3 length is 14 residues. From germline, CDR1 is ENHRY and CDR2 SYGVKD. Trimming cost V 3 bases and J 6 bases, with 14 bases left between them.

The rearrangement joins TRBV11-2 to TRBJ1-4; D perhaps matches TRBD1 (5 bases). This CDR3 is built from 16 residues. Trimming removed 7 bases at V and 3 bases at J, with 18 bases between. Germline V gene data show CDR1 as SGHAT and CDR2 as FQNNGV. CDR3 region: CASTLHFGRANEKLFF. CDR3 coding DNA: TGTGCCAGCACCTTGCACTTCGGCAGGGCTAATGAAAAACTGTTTTTT.

The chain joins TRBV20-1 to TRBJ1-1; D gene unclear. Per the germline V gene, CDR1 is DFQATT and CDR2 is SNEGSKA (reference sequence). This CDR3 has 14 residues. V gave up 1 base and J gave up 2 bases, with 11 bases separating them. CDR3 protein: CSARGPLLNTEAFF. CDR3 nucleotides: TGCAGTGCTAGAGGCCCACTTTTAAACACTGAAGCTTTCTTT.

This clonotype came up a few times. The chain has TRBV11-2 and TRBJ1-3; D remains unclear. This CDR3 comprises 14 residues. Germline CDR1 SGHAT, CDR2 FQNNGV. V lost 0 bases and J 3 bases, leaving 6 bases between the germline ends. The CDR3 spells CASSLDWFGNTIYF. CDR3 DNA sequence: TGTGCCAGCAGCTTAGATTGGTTTGGAAACACCATATATTTT.

This clonotype was recorded many times. The gene calls are TRBV2 and TRBJ2-3, with 13 bases lining up with TRBD2. J lost 4 bases, V lost 11 bases, and 12 bases had no gene match. This CDR3 is 16 amino acids long. Germline assignment: CDR1 SNHLY and CDR2 FYNNEI. As DNA, the CDR3 is TGTGCCGCATCCCGCGGACTAGCGGGGGACGCAGATACGCAGTATTTT. This codes for CAASRGLAGDADTQYF.

This clonotype occurred many times. The chain carries TRBV27 and TRBJ1-2; 7 nucleotides match TRBD1. CDR1 and CDR2 (germline): MNHEY, SMNVEV (reference sequence). The CDR3 sequence is 15 residues long. V was pared by 6 bases and J by 0 bases, with 7 bases of the junction left unmatched. CDR3 sequence reads: CASSLYRGANYGYTF. The CDR3 DNA sequence: TGTGCCAGCAGCCTATACAGGGGAGCTAACTATGGCTACACCTTC.

In its sample, this clonotype was seen a few times. This chain connects TRBV7-9 to TRBJ1-1, with D possibly being TRBD1 (5 bases). The CDR3 extends over 15 amino acids. The V and J ends lost 1 base and 1 base respectively, with 10 bases between them. The germline CDR1 and CDR2 sequences are SEHNR and FQNEAQ (reference sequence). The CDR3 DNA sequence: TGTGCCAGCAGCTTAGTCAACGGGGGGAACACTGAAGCTTTCTTT. This codes for CASSLVNGGNTEAFF.

This clonotype came up many times. The chain employs TRBV12-3 or TRBV12-4 and TRBJ1-2; D is perhaps TRBD1 (6 bases). The CDR3 loop spans 17 amino acids. The V end was cut by 7 bases, the J end by 4 bases, with 25 bases between. Here the CDR3 DNA reads TGTGCCAGCACCCTTAGGGGGGGCCAAAAGAACTTCTATGGCTACACCTTC. Its protein product is CASTLRGGQKNFYGYTF.

There are many counts of this clonotype. This rearrangement joins TRBV15 to TRBJ2-1; D remains ambiguous. The CDR3 has 15 amino acids. Germline CDR1 and CDR2: LNHNV and YYDKDF (reference sequence). Trimming cost V 0 bases and J 6 bases, with 12 bases left between them. The CDR3 bases are TGTGCCACCAGCAGAGACAGACTGCTTTTCAATGAGCAGTTCTTC. Encoded protein: CATSRDRLLFNEQFF.

This clonotype occurred many times. The chain carries TRBV20-1 and TRBJ2-3; tentatively, D is TRBD1 (6 bases). Trimming stripped 6 bases from V and 1 base from J, with 11 bases between. CDR1 DFQATT and CDR2 SNEGSKA come from the germline V gene (reference sequence). The CDR3 is 13 residues long. This CDR3 is CSAHRVRTDTQYF. The DNA of the CDR3 is TGCAGTGCCCACAGGGTGCGCACAGATACGCAGTATTTT.

The sample holds many counts of this clonotype. The chain employs TRBV11-2 and TRBJ2-7; a possible D gene is TRBD1 (5 bases). There are 15 residues in the CDR3. Between the trimmed V and J ends, which lost 6 bases and 4 bases, there was a span of 19 bases. Germline assignment: CDR1 SGHAT and CDR2 FQNNGV. The CDR3 nucleotides are TGTGCCAGCAGATCGAATAGGACACGCCCTTACGAGCAGTACTTC. It translates to CASRSNRTRPYEQYF.

This clonotype has at least ten counts. The rearrangement uses TRBV14 and TRBJ1-2; D is possibly TRBD1 (6 bases). Germline values: CDR1 SGHDN, CDR2 FVKESK. V was clipped by 4 bases and J by 4 bases, with 13 bases between them. The CDR3 sequence is 14 residues long. CDR3 bases: TGTGCCAGCAGCCGCACACTACAGGGCTATGGCTACACCTTC. Protein sequence: CASSRTLQGYGYTF.

The gene calls are TRBV6-2 or TRBV6-3 and TRBJ1-1; perhaps TRBD1 as D (5 bases). Germline loops: CDR1 MNHEY, CDR2 SVGEGT. CDR3 length: 14 amino acids. The germline V and J ends were trimmed by 8 bases and 1 base, with 14 bases remaining between them. The CDR3 coding sequence is TGTGCCAGCGGGACCCCCGAGTGGAACACTGAAGCTTTCTTT. Its translation is CASGTPEWNTEAFF.

About this clonotype: At one end the junction does not follow the germline gene, possibly because of a read error. V usage is TRBV20-1 and J usage is TRBJ2-3; perhaps D is TRBD1 or TRBD2 (5 bases each). The CDR3 has 15 amino acids. The V gene's germline CDR1 is DFQATT and CDR2 SNEGSKA (reference sequence). The CDR3 spells CCATRGSGWTDTQYF. Written as DNA, the CDR3 is TGCTGTGCTACCCGGGGCTCCGGGTGGACAGATACGCAGTATTTT.

This clonotype was counted a few times. The chain uses TRBV14 and TRBJ2-1; no firm D call. Germline assignment: CDR1 SGHDN and CDR2 FVKESK. The CDR3 runs 14 residues. Between the trimmed V and J ends, which lost 3 bases and 6 bases, there was a span of 12 bases. The CDR3 spells CASSQRTPLNEQFF. DNA of the CDR3: TGTGCCAGCAGCCAGAGGACCCCACTCAATGAGCAGTTCTTC. The whole variable domain, remainder taken from reference TRBV14 and TRBJ2-1, is EAGVTQFPSHSVIEKGQTVTLRCDPISGHDNLYWYRRVMGKEIKFLLHFVKESKQDESGMPNNRFLAERTGGTYSTLKVQPAELEDSGVYFCASSQRTPLNEQFFGPGTRLTVL.

This clonotype appeared a few times. V gene TRBV4-1 combines with J gene TRBJ2-3; 9 nucleotides agree with TRBD2. Trimming at V came to 0 bases and at J to 2 bases, leaving 6 bases not matched to a gene. The length of the CDR3 is 17 residues. The V gene's germline CDR1 is MGHRA and CDR2 YSYEKL. This chain's CDR3 is CASSQDASGILTDTQYF. In nucleotides, the CDR3 is TGCGCCAGCAGCCAAGACGCTAGCGGGATTCTCACAGATACGCAGTATTTT.

The chain joins TRBV7-6 to TRBJ2-7; D remains ambiguous. The length of the CDR3 is 15 residues. Per germline, CDR1 SGHVS and CDR2 FNYEAQ. Trimming took 5 bases from V and 5 from J, leaving 19 bases between them. The CDR3 region has the DNA TGTGCCAGCAGCCCTTCGCAGCACCTGGGCCACGAGCAGTACGTC. The encoded protein is CASSPSQHLGHEQYV.

This clonotype was detected ten times or more. The V gene is TRBV29-1, the J gene TRBJ1-1; D is unresolved. This CDR3 contains 12 residues. Germline CDR1 and CDR2: SQVTM and ANQGSEA. Trimming cost V 2 bases and J 5 bases, with 9 bases left between them. CDR3 sequence reads: CSVERVTTEAFF. The CDR3 region has the DNA TGCAGCGTTGAACGGGTAACAACTGAAGCTTTCTTT.

This clonotype was found once. The CDR3 nucleotides are TGTGCCAGCAGCGCCTTTTGGGGCGGGGGACTTTACAATGAGCAGTTCTTC. Its translation is CASSAFWGGGLYNEQFF. The chain employs TRBV11-2 and TRBJ2-1; TRBD2 matches 7 bases. Per germline, CDR1 SGHAT and CDR2 FQNNGV. The ends lost 5 bases at V and 4 bases at J; junction bases unmatched: 14. The CDR3 extends over 17 amino acids.

The V call is TRBV20-1, the J call TRBJ1-1; 9 positions agree with TRBD1. Unmatched junction bases numbered 11, after V lost 3 bases and J lost 0 bases. The CDR3 spans 17 residues. Germline V gene lookup returns CDR1 DFQATT and CDR2 SNEGSKA (reference sequence). CDR3 sequence: CSARYRTGAFLNTEAFF. The CDR3 bases are TGCAGTGCTAGGTATAGGACAGGGGCCTTCCTGAACACTGAAGCTTTCTTT.

In this sample, this clonotype turned up many times. This chain connects TRBV12-3 or TRBV12-4 to TRBJ1-5; 11 nucleotides match TRBD1. With 6 bases clipped from V and 8 bases from J, the junction kept 6 bases outside the gene matches. CDR3 length: 14 residues. The CDR3 bases are TGTGCCAGCAGCCGGACAGGGGGCGGTGAGCCCCAGCATTTT. This sequence encodes CASSRTGGGEPQHF.